The 27 T cell receptor beta chains given below trace back to one sample, sequenced in a study of T cells after yellow fever vaccination. Each CDR3 protein is one row after TCRdb ran MiXCR on the 5' RACE reads. Among 160,000 or so distinct CDR3 sequences listed, about 7% were seen once. The specimen comprised CD4+ T cells sorted from PBMCs, sampled less than 6 days after the first yellow fever vaccination. The receptors were sampled from a man aged 18 to 30 who received the YFV17D yellow fever vaccine.

This clonotype was picked up a small number of times. This chain connects TRBV12-3 or TRBV12-4 to TRBJ1-5, with TRBD1 identical over 9 bases. The CDR3 length is 16 residues. V was pared by 3 bases and J by 7 bases, with 10 bases of the junction left unmatched. This chain's CDR3 is CASSFTTGGGLQPQHF. CDR3 DNA: TGTGCCAGCAGTTTCACGACAGGGGGGGGGTTGCAGCCCCAGCATTTT.

The chain links TRBV30 to TRBJ2-3; D gene uncertain. The CDR3 has 14 amino acids. V shed 0 bases and J shed 2 bases, with 9 bases lying between them. CDR1 and CDR2 (germline): GTSNPN, SVGIG (reference sequence). CDR3 DNA sequence: TGTGCCTGGAGTGTGCTCTACCTCACAGATACGCAGTATTTT. Translation: CAWSVLYLTDTQYF. Full variable domain (outside the CDR3, taken from reference TRBV30 and TRBJ2-3): SQTIHQWPATLVQPVGSPLSLECTVEGTSNPNLYWYRQAAGRGLQLLFYSVGIGQISSEVPQNLSASRPQDRQFILSSKKLLLSDSGFYLCAWSVLYLTDTQYFGPGTRLTVL.

This clonotype was counted ten times or more. This chain connects TRBV7-2 to TRBJ2-7, with D maybe TRBD1 (6 bases). The CDR3 totals 13 residues. Deletions cut 4 bases from V and 3 bases from J, with 10 bases between. Germline CDR1 is SGHTA and CDR2 is FQGNSA. The CDR3 spells CASSSRQVYEQYF. The CDR3 DNA sequence: TGTGCCAGCAGCTCCCGACAGGTCTACGAGCAGTACTTC.

V usage is TRBV29-1 and J usage is TRBJ1-2, with 10 bases matching TRBD1. From germline, CDR1 is SQVTM and CDR2 ANQGSEA. With V trimmed by 7 bases and J by 6 bases, 5 bases remained unmatched. The CDR3 runs to 12 residues. As DNA, the CDR3 is TGCAGCGCAGCAGACAGGGGGCATGGCTACACCTTC. Translated: CSAADRGHGYTF. The complete variable domain, with remaining parts taken from reference TRBV29-1 and TRBJ1-2, reads SAVISQKPSRDICQRGTSLTIQCQVDSQVTMMFWYRQQPGQSLTLIATANQGSEATYESGFVIDKFPISRPNLTFSTLTVSNMSPEDSSIYLCSAADRGHGYTFGSGTRLTVV.

This clonotype was counted many times. The chain has TRBV12-3 or TRBV12-4 and TRBJ2-1; D is uncertain. Trimming removed 3 bases at V and 6 bases at J, with 9 bases between. CDR3 size: 13 residues. CDR3 amino acids: CASSLGQLNEQFF. For the CDR3, the DNA is TGTGCCAGCAGTTTGGGCCAACTCAATGAGCAGTTCTTC.

This clonotype was counted only a few times. The CDR3 DNA reads as TGTGCCAGCAGCCCGCCGATGAACTCCTACAATGAGCAGTTCTTC. Residues: CASSPPMNSYNEQFF. The chain joins TRBV7-9 to TRBJ2-1; D is unclear. The CDR3 contains 15 residues. Germline CDR1 reads SEHNR; CDR2 reads FQNEAQ (reference sequence). V lost 5 bases and J lost 0, with 11 bases in between.

The V and J genes are TRBV11-2 and TRBJ1-1; D is possibly TRBD1 (5 bases). V lost 6 bases to trimming and J lost 5 bases, with 19 bases between them. The CDR3 has 15 amino acids. Germline V gene sequence: CDR1 SGHAT, CDR2 FQNNGV. In nucleotides, the CDR3 is TGTGCCAGCAGAGTGGGGGAAGGCCCAGGGACTGAAGCTTTCTTT. Protein product: CASRVGEGPGTEAFF.

The chain links TRBV5-5 to TRBJ1-5; 9 bases agree with TRBD1. Germline-derived CDR1 and CDR2 are SGHKS and YYEKEE (reference sequence). V gave up 0 bases and J gave up 4 bases; unmatched junction bases: 2. CDR3 length: 15 amino acids. The CDR3 here is CASSLDGTGNQPQHF. The CDR3, as DNA: TGTGCCAGCAGCTTGGATGGGACAGGGAATCAGCCCCAGCATTTT.

This clonotype was picked up many times. The gene calls are TRBV2 and TRBJ2-3; a weak D match, TRBD2 (6 bases). Per the germline V gene, CDR1 is SNHLY and CDR2 is FYNNEI. This CDR3 is built from 14 residues. V lost 3 bases and J lost 6, with 13 bases in between. This CDR3 is CASSDAGRGDTQYF. The CDR3 bases are TGTGCCAGCAGTGATGCGGGGAGAGGTGATACGCAGTATTTT.

This clonotype came up a few times. The chain has TRBV5-1 and TRBJ2-5, with 12 positions matching TRBD1. Germline V gene data show CDR1 as SGHRS and CDR2 as YFSETQ. V dropped 2 bases and J dropped 2; count of bases not matched to a gene: 4. The CDR3 loop spans 16 amino acids. The CDR3 loop is CASSFGDRGQQETQYF. In DNA, the CDR3 is TGCGCCAGCAGCTTCGGGGACAGGGGGCAACAAGAGACCCAGTACTTC.

This clonotype was found many times. The V gene is TRBV2, the J gene TRBJ2-1, with 16 bases identical to TRBD2. The V gene end was trimmed by 8 bases and the J gene end by 7 bases; junction bases not matched to a gene: 2. Germline V gene sequence: CDR1 SNHLY, CDR2 FYNNEI. The CDR3 contains 14 residues. The CDR3 protein is CASGGLAGGNEQFF. Here the CDR3 DNA reads TGTGCCAGCGGGGGACTAGCGGGGGGGAATGAGCAGTTCTTC. The variable domain in full, with the rest retrieved from reference TRBV2 and TRBJ2-1, is EPEVTQTPSHQVTQMGQEVILRCVPISNHLYFYWYRQILGQKVEFLVSFYNNEISEKSEIFDDQFSVERPDGSNFTLKIRSTKLEDSAMYFCASGGLAGGNEQFFGPGTRLTVL.

This clonotype was found many times. This sequence joins TRBV2 and TRBJ2-7; D remains unclear. The V gene lost 2 bases and the J gene lost 3 bases, with 11 bases spanning the gap. The CDR3 runs 14 residues. Germline V gene lookup returns CDR1 SNHLY and CDR2 FYNNEI. The CDR3 is CASSETRQIYEQYV. In DNA form, the CDR3 reads TGTGCCAGCAGTGAAACGCGGCAGATCTACGAGCAGTACGTC.

V and J are TRBV2 and TRBJ1-2, with a possible D match to TRBD1 (6 bases). CDR1 and CDR2 from the germline V gene are SNHLY and FYNNEI. V was trimmed by 11 bases and J by 0 bases, leaving 16 bases between them. The CDR3 runs to 14 residues. Here the CDR3 DNA reads TGTGCCTATCACGGGGGCAATACTAACTATGGCTACACCTTC. This codes for CAYHGGNTNYGYTF.

This clonotype was seen repeatedly, ten times or more. This chain connects TRBV10-3 to TRBJ1-4, with a weak D call TRBD1 (5 bases). This CDR3 has 12 amino acids. Trimming cost V 4 bases and J 10 bases, with 10 bases left between them. Germline V gene sequence: CDR1 ENHRY, CDR2 SYGVKD. The CDR3 sequence is CAISVQGGKLFF. CDR3 nucleotides: TGTGCCATCAGTGTGCAGGGAGGAAAACTGTTTTTT.

This clonotype was recorded at least ten times. The V call is TRBV3-1, the J call TRBJ2-1, with D uncertain. This CDR3 comprises 13 residues. Per the germline V gene, CDR1 is LGHDT and CDR2 is YNNKEL (reference sequence). Trimming took 0 bases from V and 7 from J, leaving 7 bases between them. CDR3 sequence reads: CASSQEARNEQFF. CDR3 DNA sequence: TGTGCCAGCAGCCAAGAGGCGCGGAATGAGCAGTTCTTC.

This clonotype was seen a handful of times. The rearrangement links TRBV7-9 to TRBJ2-6, with D unclear. V lost 3 bases and J 0 bases, leaving 12 bases between the germline ends. The CDR3 sequence is 17 residues long. From germline, CDR1 is SEHNR and CDR2 FQNEAQ (reference sequence). The CDR3 coding sequence is TGTGCCAGCAGCTTTCTGGCGCGCCGCTCTGGGGCCAACGTCCTGACTTTC. This encodes CASSFLARRSGANVLTF.

The chain is built from TRBV5-1 and TRBJ1-5, with 9 bases that match TRBD1. With 4 bases clipped from V and 1 base from J, the junction kept 3 bases outside the gene matches. CDR1 and CDR2 (germline): SGHRS, YFSETQ. The CDR3 covers 15 residues. The CDR3: CASSPGQGSNQPQHF. In DNA form, the CDR3 reads TGCGCCAGCAGCCCCGGACAGGGGAGCAATCAGCCCCAGCATTTT.

The chain uses TRBV7-2 and TRBJ1-1; possible D gene TRBD1, 6 bases. V was shortened by 1 base and J by 10 bases, with 16 bases between the two germline ends. The germline gives CDR1 SGHTA, CDR2 FQGNSA. The CDR3 runs to 14 residues. CDR3 nucleotide sequence: TGTGCCAGCAGCTTAGGGGGCAGGGGTGGTGTAGCTTTCTTT. Its protein is CASSLGGRGGVAFF.

This clonotype was counted ten times or more. The V and J genes are TRBV6-1 and TRBJ2-2; D is possibly TRBD1 (5 bases). The CDR3 contains 17 residues. Germline V gives CDR1 MNHNS, CDR2 SASEGT. Deletions cut 5 bases from V and 6 bases from J, with 22 bases between. The CDR3 loop is CASSRPTQGSAPGELFF. The CDR3 bases are TGTGCCAGCAGTCGCCCGACCCAGGGATCCGCTCCCGGGGAGCTGTTTTTT.

This clonotype was counted between two and nine times. V gene TRBV4-3 combines with J gene TRBJ2-3, with 9 positions matching TRBD2. This CDR3 contains 14 residues. With V trimmed by 0 bases and J by 15 bases, 10 bases remained unmatched. CDR1 is LGHNA, CDR2 YSLEER, per germline. Here the CDR3 DNA reads TGCGCCAGCAGCCAAGATAGGGGGACTAGCACAATCTATTTT. Translating gives CASSQDRGTSTIYF.

The chain is built from TRBV7-2 and TRBJ2-5; D gene unclear. CDR1 and CDR2 (germline): SGHTA, FQGNSA. V lost 5 bases and J 7 bases, leaving 11 bases between the germline ends. The CDR3 is made up of 12 amino acids. The CDR3 DNA is TGTGCCAGCAGCGCACCGTTGGGGACCCAGTACTTC. Translated, it gives CASSAPLGTQYF.

This clonotype was picked up many times. The V and J genes are TRBV20-1 and TRBJ1-1, with D unresolved. V lost 7 bases and J 0 bases, leaving 9 bases between the germline ends. The CDR3 loop spans 12 amino acids. Germline V gives CDR1 DFQATT, CDR2 SNEGSKA (reference sequence). The CDR3 reads CSVYPLNTEAFF. The CDR3 DNA sequence: TGCAGTGTATACCCCTTGAACACTGAAGCTTTCTTT.

Many counts were recorded for this clonotype. The chain couples TRBV7-3 to TRBJ2-1; D uncertain. Germline assignment: CDR1 SGHTA and CDR2 FQGTGA. This CDR3 region has 14 residues. Trimming stripped 5 bases from V and 3 bases from J, with 11 bases between. DNA for the CDR3: TGTGCCAGCAGCCCCCTAAGGGACTACAATGAGCAGTTCTTC. It codes for CASSPLRDYNEQFF. Filled out from reference TRBV7-3 and TRBJ2-1, the complete variable domain reads GAGVSQTPSNKVTEKGKYVELRCDPISGHTALYWYRQSLGQGPEFLIYFQGTGAADDSGLPNDRFFAVRPEGSVSTLKIQRTERGDSAVYLCASSPLRDYNEQFFGPGTRLTVL.

The chain is built from TRBV27 and TRBJ2-7, with 8 positions matching TRBD1. Germline-derived CDR1 and CDR2 are MNHEY and SMNVEV (reference sequence). This CDR3 is 15 amino acids long. V lost 6 bases to trimming and J lost 2 bases; unmatched junction nucleotides: 9. This CDR3 reads CASSHRGDHPYEQYV. The CDR3 coding sequence is TGTGCCAGCAGCCACAGGGGGGACCATCCCTACGAGCAGTACGTC.

This clonotype was detected many times. Here the CDR3 DNA reads TGTGCCAGCAGCCAAGGAAGGGAGTACTCACCCCTCCACTTT. It specifies CASSQGREYSPLHF. The chain carries TRBV14 and TRBJ1-6; D gene ambiguous. The CDR3 runs 14 residues. The V and J ends lost 1 base and 10 bases respectively, with 11 bases between them. CDR1 and CDR2 (germline): SGHDN, FVKESK. The full variable domain, with the rest looked up from reference TRBV14 and TRBJ1-6, is EAGVTQFPSHSVIEKGQTVTLRCDPISGHDNLYWYRRVMGKEIKFLLHFVKESKQDESGMPNNRFLAERTGGTYSTLKVQPAELEDSGVYFCASSQGREYSPLHFGNGTRLTVT.

The DNA for the CDR3 is TGTGCCTGGAGCTACTTAGGAACTAATGAAAAACTGTTTTTT. Translated: CAWSYLGTNEKLFF. The chain is built from TRBV30 and TRBJ1-4, with D unclear. This CDR3 spans 14 amino acids. V shed 3 bases and J shed 1 base, with 9 bases lying between them. CDR1 and CDR2 (germline): GTSNPN, SVGIG (reference sequence).

The chain combines TRBV6-5 with TRBJ1-6; D call uncertain. The CDR3 sequence is 15 residues long. Trimming cost V 8 bases and J 1 base, with 12 bases left between them. Germline V gene lookup returns CDR1 MNHEY and CDR2 SVGAGI. Here the CDR3 DNA reads TGTGCCAGCTCGCCCAATAGGTCCTATAATTCACCCCTCCACTTT. It codes for CASSPNRSYNSPLHF.